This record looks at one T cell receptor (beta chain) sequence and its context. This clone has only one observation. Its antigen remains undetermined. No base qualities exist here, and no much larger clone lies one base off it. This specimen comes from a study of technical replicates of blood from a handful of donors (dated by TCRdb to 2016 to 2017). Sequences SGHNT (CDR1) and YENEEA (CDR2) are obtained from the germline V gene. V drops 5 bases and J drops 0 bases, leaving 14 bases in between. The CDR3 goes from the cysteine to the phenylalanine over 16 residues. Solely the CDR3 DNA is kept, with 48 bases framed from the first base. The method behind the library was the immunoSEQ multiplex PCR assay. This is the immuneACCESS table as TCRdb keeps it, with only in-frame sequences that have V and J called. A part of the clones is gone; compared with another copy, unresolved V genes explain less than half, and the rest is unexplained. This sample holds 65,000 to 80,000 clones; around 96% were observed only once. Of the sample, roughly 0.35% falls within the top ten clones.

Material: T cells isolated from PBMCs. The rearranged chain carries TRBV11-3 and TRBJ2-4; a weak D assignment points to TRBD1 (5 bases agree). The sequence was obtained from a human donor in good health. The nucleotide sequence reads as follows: TGTGCCAGCAGCCCAGACGACAGCCTAGCCAAAAACATTCAGTACTTC. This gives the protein CASSPDDSLAKNIQYF.